Included here is one T cell receptor beta chain sequence, with context. This specimen belongs to a study of cytomegalovirus exposure and HLA in healthy donors. Both 60 Vbeta primers and 13 Jbeta primers went into the PCR. Generated by immunoSEQ multiplex PCR, the TCRdb table keeps only in-frame clones and is missing some. This table has roughly 110,000 clones, less than 85% appearing once. The sequenced sample consisted of PBMCs. This clonotype originated in a man aged 18 to 30 in good health and CMV-seronegative.

The CDR3 bases are TGCAGCGCCCAAGGACAGGGGATGGGGACTGAAGCTTTCTTT. It translates to CSAQGQGMGTEAFF. The genes are TRBV29-1 and TRBJ1-1; 9 bases line up with TRBD1. This CDR3 has 14 residues. V lost 7 bases to trimming and J lost 5 bases; unmatched junction nucleotides: 11. The germline V gene has CDR1 SQVTM and CDR2 ANQGSEA.